The 21 T cell receptor beta chains below all came from one sample that was sequenced in a study of T cells after yellow fever vaccination. TCRdb ran MiXCR on the 5' RACE reads and lists one entry per CDR3 protein. Of approximately 330,000 distinct CDR3 sequences listed, approximately 12% are singletons. The sample was CD4+ T cells sorted from PBMCs, taken 15 days after the yellow fever booster vaccination. The receptors here all came from a man aged 18 to 29 who received the YFV17D yellow fever vaccine.

The chain links TRBV20-1 to TRBJ2-2; TRBD2 agrees at 9 bases. CDR3 length: 17 amino acids. Germline CDR1 and CDR2: DFQATT and SNEGSKA (reference sequence). V lost 2 bases, J lost 0 bases, and 7 bases stayed unmatched. Written as DNA, the CDR3 is TGCAGTGCTAGACCCCCTAGCGGGGCGGCGAACACCGGGGAGCTGTTTTTT. This sequence encodes CSARPPSGAANTGELFF.

This clonotype was seen a handful of times. This chain connects TRBV29-1 to TRBJ1-1; 9 nucleotides agree with TRBD1. Germline V gives CDR1 SQVTM, CDR2 ANQGSEA. This CDR3 is 14 amino acids long. The trim removed 7 bases at V and 2 bases at J, leaving 8 bases unmatched. The CDR3 protein is CSAGQGIGNTEAFF. The CDR3 DNA reads TGCAGCGCCGGACAGGGGATCGGAAACACTGAAGCTTTCTTT.

This clonotype was found a few times. V is TRBV20-1 and J is TRBJ2-3, with 8 bases that match TRBD2. From germline, CDR1 is DFQATT and CDR2 SNEGSKA (reference sequence). This CDR3 is 15 amino acids long. V trimming: 2 bases; J trimming: 0 bases; junction bases outside the gene matches: 4. The DNA for the CDR3 is TGCAGTGCTAGAATCGGGGGGGATAGCACAGATACGCAGTATTTT. It encodes CSARIGGDSTDTQYF.

This clonotype was counted many times. This sequence joins TRBV4-3 and TRBJ2-2, with 7 bases identical to TRBD1. The germline gives CDR1 LGHNA, CDR2 YSLEER. V shed 3 bases and J 0 bases; nucleotides not matched to a gene: 1. This CDR3 comprises 15 residues. This chain's CDR3 is CASSHGTANTGELFF. The CDR3 DNA sequence: TGCGCCAGCAGCCATGGGACAGCGAACACCGGGGAGCTGTTTTTT.

This clonotype was counted a single time. The chain carries TRBV11-3 and TRBJ2-1; 8 nucleotides align to TRBD2. The length of the CDR3 is 13 residues. V trimming: 1 base; J trimming: 10 bases; junction bases outside the gene matches: 3. Germline V gives CDR1 SGHNT, CDR2 YENEEA. The CDR3 here is CASSLVGGGEQFF. For the CDR3, the DNA is TGTGCCAGCAGCTTAGTAGGCGGGGGGGAGCAGTTCTTC.

Note on this clonotype: This may come from a read error, since a much larger clone is one base off. The chain recombines TRBV12-3 or TRBV12-4 with TRBJ1-1; D is uncertain. The CDR3 has 15 residues. In DNA, the CDR3 is TGTGCCACCAGTCGAAGAGTGGGAGGGATCACTGAAGCTTTCTTT. Translation gives CATSRRVGGITEAFF.

This chain links TRBV7-9 with TRBJ2-2; 8 nucleotides agree with TRBD2. The CDR3 totals 17 residues. The trim removed 4 bases at V and 6 bases at J, leaving 13 bases unmatched. From germline, CDR1 is SEHNR and CDR2 FQNEAQ (reference sequence). The CDR3 DNA sequence: TGTGCCAGCAGCTCCCCCCCGGGGGGGATGTATCCCGGGGAGCTGTTTTTT. Its translation is CASSSPPGGMYPGELFF.

This clonotype was observed a handful of times. The gene calls are TRBV29-1 and TRBJ2-2; D remains ambiguous. Trimming left V 7 bases short and J 0 bases short, with 9 bases between. There are 13 residues in the CDR3. Germline-derived CDR1 and CDR2 are SQVTM and ANQGSEA. The CDR3 is CSACRANTGELFF. The CDR3 nucleotides are TGCAGCGCCTGTCGAGCGAACACCGGGGAGCTGTTTTTT.

The J gene is TRBJ2-1, the V gene TRBV9; 9 bases map to TRBD1. The CDR3 loop spans 14 amino acids. J lost 7 bases, V lost 7 bases, and 9 bases had no gene match. Germline values: CDR1 SGDLS, CDR2 YYNGEE. The CDR3 loop is CASGPGQGSNEQFF. CDR3 in DNA: TGTGCCAGCGGACCGGGACAGGGATCAAATGAGCAGTTCTTC.

This clonotype was seen only a few times. This CDR3 reads CASSPSQQNEKLFF. Here the CDR3 DNA reads TGTGCCAGCAGCCCCTCGCAGCAGAATGAAAAACTGTTTTTT. V gene TRBV3-1 combines with J gene TRBJ1-4; D unresolved. The CDR3 covers 14 residues. The germline V gene has CDR1 LGHDT and CDR2 YNNKEL (reference sequence). V lost 4 bases to trimming and J lost 5 bases, with 11 bases between them.

This chain links TRBV5-1 with TRBJ2-3; tentatively, D is TRBD2 (5 bases). Germline V gives CDR1 SGHRS, CDR2 YFSETQ. V was clipped by 1 base and J by 3 bases, with 15 bases between them. CDR3 length: 16 amino acids. The chain's CDR3 is CASSLPTISLTDTQYF. The CDR3 DNA sequence: TGCGCCAGCAGCTTGCCGACTATCTCGCTTACAGATACGCAGTATTTT.

This clonotype was observed at least ten times. This rearrangement joins TRBV7-3 to TRBJ2-1; TRBD2 might be the D (6 bases). Looked up from germline, CDR1 is SGHTA and CDR2 is FQGTGA. The CDR3 runs 15 residues. With 1 base removed from V and 4 bases from J, the gap between germline ends came to 11 bases. CDR3 DNA sequence: TGTGCCAGCAGCTTAAGCGGACTAACATACAATGAGCAGTTCTTC. Translated: CASSLSGLTYNEQFF.

The CDR3 DNA reads TGTGCCATCCGGACAAAGGAGTACACTGAAGCTTTCTTT. It translates to CAIRTKEYTEAFF. V usage is TRBV10-3 and J usage is TRBJ1-1, with D perhaps matching TRBD1 (5 bases). The CDR3 has 13 residues. The V and J ends lost 8 bases and 3 bases respectively, with 13 bases between them. The germline CDR1 and CDR2 sequences are ENHRY and SYGVKD.

The table lists this clonotype with a few counts. The chain combines TRBV5-6 with TRBJ1-4, with D tentatively TRBD1 (6 bases). CDR3 size: 16 residues. Per the germline V gene, CDR1 is SGHDT and CDR2 is YYEEEE. V was shortened by 2 bases and J by 8 bases, with 19 bases between the two germline ends. CDR3 region: CASSFTRTAQVEKLFF. Here the CDR3 DNA reads TGTGCCAGCAGCTTCACCAGGACAGCGCAGGTAGAAAAACTGTTTTTT. Using reference TRBV5-6 and TRBJ1-4 for the parts outside the CDR3, the full variable domain is DAGVTQSPTHLIKTRGQQVTLRCSPKSGHDTVSWYQQALGQGPQFIFQYYEEEERQRGNFPDRFSGHQFPNYSSELNVNALLLGDSALYLCASSFTRTAQVEKLFFGSGTQLSVL.

This chain uses TRBV11-3 with TRBJ2-3; possible D gene TRBD1, 7 bases. Germline V lookup: CDR1 SGHNT, CDR2 YENEEA. Trimming took 5 bases from V and 4 from J, leaving 19 bases between them. The CDR3 covers 16 residues. CDR3 residues: CASSRRETGTADTQYF. The CDR3 bases are TGTGCCAGCAGCCGCCGGGAGACAGGGACGGCAGATACGCAGTATTTT.

This clonotype occurred a few times. The genes are TRBV29-1 and TRBJ1-2; TRBD1 might be the D (5 bases). Germline V gives CDR1 SQVTM, CDR2 ANQGSEA. V lost 6 bases to trimming and J lost 6 bases, with 14 bases between them. CDR3 length: 12 amino acids. CDR3 loop: CSVRGQGNGYTF. CDR3 DNA: TGCAGCGTGCGCGGGCAGGGAAATGGCTACACCTTC.

The genes are TRBV4-1 and TRBJ1-1; 7 bases map to TRBD1. V lost 1 base, J lost 4 bases, and 6 bases stayed unmatched. Germline CDR1 and CDR2: MGHRA and YSYEKL. This CDR3 spans 15 amino acids. This CDR3 is CASSQGGGGRTEAFF. CDR3 coding DNA: TGCGCCAGCAGCCAAGGTGGAGGGGGCCGCACTGAAGCTTTCTTT.

This chain links TRBV6-5 with TRBJ2-5, with D maybe TRBD1 (6 bases). Trimming stripped 11 bases from V and 1 base from J, with 14 bases between. This CDR3 is built from 13 residues. In germline, CDR1 is MNHEY, CDR2 SVGAGI. CDR3 in amino acids: CALQTGPQETQYF. As DNA, the CDR3 is TGTGCCTTACAGACAGGTCCCCAAGAGACCCAGTACTTC.

This clonotype was observed a handful of times. The gene calls are TRBV12-3 or TRBV12-4 and TRBJ2-2, with TRBD2 identical over 15 bases. The V gene end was trimmed by 5 bases and the J gene end by 4 bases; junction bases not matched to a gene: 5. CDR3 size: 17 residues. CDR3 loop: CASSRGLAGGSTGELFF. CDR3 nucleotide sequence: TGTGCCAGCAGTAGGGGACTAGCGGGAGGAAGCACCGGGGAGCTGTTTTTT.

This clonotype was picked up a small number of times. The rearrangement links TRBV5-6 to TRBJ2-1; D may be TRBD2 (5 bases). The CDR3 length is 12 residues. In germline, CDR1 is SGHDT, CDR2 YYEEEE. V lost 5 bases to trimming and J lost 15 bases, with 18 bases between them. CDR3 nucleotides: TGTGCCAGCAGTTCTGGACTCCCCGTTATGTTCTTC. Its protein product is CASSSGLPVMFF.

The rearrangement uses TRBV12-3 or TRBV12-4 and TRBJ1-5; no clear D. CDR3 length: 13 residues. Trimming left V 8 bases short and J 7 bases short, with 15 bases between. The CDR3 nucleotides are TGTGCCAGCCAGCCGGGAGGAGAGCAGCCCCAGCATTTT. The encoded protein is CASQPGGEQPQHF.